Below are 15 T cell receptor beta chains sequenced from a single sample in a study. MiXCR was run by TCRdb on the 5' RACE reads, yielding one entry per CDR3 protein. The profile shows about 64,000 distinct CDR3 sequences, under 25% of them singletons. The sequenced sample was memory CD4+ T cells sorted from a lymph node. Specified subset: memory CD4+ T cells, CD4+CD45RO+CD25-. The source of these receptors is a female donor with breast cancer.

This clonotype was detected ten times or more. The chain couples TRBV12-3 or TRBV12-4 to TRBJ1-1, with D possibly being TRBD1 (5 bases). V gave up 5 bases and J gave up 1 base, with 11 bases separating them. The length of the CDR3 is 14 residues. CDR3 residues: CASSPQGANTEAFF. CDR3 coding DNA: TGTGCCAGCAGTCCTCAAGGGGCGAACACTGAAGCTTTCTTT.

This clonotype was seen repeatedly, ten times or more. V gene TRBV20-1 combines with J gene TRBJ2-5; 11 positions agree with TRBD2. Germline V gives CDR1 DFQATT, CDR2 SNEGSKA (reference sequence). CDR3 length: 15 amino acids. The V gene end was trimmed by 0 bases and the J gene end by 3 bases; junction bases not matched to a gene: 3. For the CDR3, the DNA is TGCAGTGCTAGAGACTCGGGACTAGCGGAAGAGACCCAGTACTTC. It yields the protein CSARDSGLAEETQYF.

V gene TRBV6-5 combines with J gene TRBJ1-2, with D tentatively TRBD1 (5 bases). Germline V gene data show CDR1 as MNHEY and CDR2 as SVGAGI. The V end lost 4 bases, the J end lost 4 bases, and 13 bases lay between the germline ends. This CDR3 contains 14 residues. The CDR3: CASSLEGHGYGYTF. The DNA of the CDR3 is TGTGCCAGCAGTTTGGAGGGGCATGGCTATGGCTACACCTTC.

This chain links TRBV13 with TRBJ2-6, with D uncertain. Germline assignment: CDR1 PRHDT and CDR2 FYEKMQ (reference sequence). Trimming took 2 bases from V and 0 from J, leaving 5 bases between them. The length of the CDR3 is 15 residues. CDR3 DNA sequence: TGTGCCAGCAGCTTAATTAGCTCTGGGGCCAACGTCCTGACTTTC. Amino acid sequence: CASSLISSGANVLTF. Together with reference TRBV13 and TRBJ2-6, the CDR3 gives the full variable domain: AAGVIQSPRHLIKEKRETATLKCYPIPRHDTVYWYQQGPGQDPQFLISFYEKMQSDKGSIPDRFSAQQFSDYHSELNMSSLELGDSALYFCASSLISSGANVLTFGAGSRLTVL.

This clonotype was found a few times. V gene TRBV7-3 combines with J gene TRBJ2-3; the D is unclear. Trimming removed 8 bases at V and 0 bases at J, with 12 bases between. The CDR3 contains 14 residues. Germline CDR1 and CDR2: SGHTA and FQGTGA. The DNA of the CDR3 is TGTGCCAGCTCGGACGGTCTCAGCACAGATACGCAGTATTTT. Its protein product is CASSDGLSTDTQYF.

To note about this clonotype: One end of the junction does not line up with germline, which may come from a read error. This sequence joins TRBV4-1 and TRBJ2-7; the match to TRBD1 covers 10 bases. Germline V gene sequence: CDR1 MGHRA, CDR2 YSYEKL. The CDR3 consists of 15 residues. CDR3 DNA sequence: TGCGCCAGCAGCCAAGCGGGACAGGGGCACCACGAGCAGTACTTT. It is translated as CASSQAGQGHHEQYF.

V and J are TRBV12-3 or TRBV12-4 and TRBJ2-1; 7 bases match TRBD2. Trimming took 3 bases from V and 7 from J; bases not matched to a gene: 9. CDR3 size: 15 residues. The CDR3 bases are TGTGCCAGCAGTTTTTCGGGGCGGGAGCGGAATGAGCAGTTCTTC. Translating gives CASSFSGRERNEQFF.

On this clonotype: Mismatch with germline at one junction end may stem from a read error. The V and J genes are TRBV5-5 and TRBJ2-6; D gene uncertain. The CDR3 runs to 15 residues. Germline CDR1 is SGHKS and CDR2 is YYEKEE (reference sequence). The CDR3 here is CASGLSPSGANVLTF. The CDR3 region has the DNA TGTGCCAGCGGCTTGTCCCCCAGTGGGGCCAACGTCCTGACTTTC.

The chain uses TRBV6-1 and TRBJ1-5; D gene unclear. The V gene's germline CDR1 is MNHNS and CDR2 SASEGT. Between the trimmed V and J ends, which lost 8 bases and 0 bases, there was a span of 8 bases. This CDR3 spans 13 amino acids. CDR3 DNA: TGTGCCAGCGACCTAAATAGCAATCAGCCCCAGCATTTT. It yields the protein CASDLNSNQPQHF.

There are a few counts of this clonotype. This chain connects TRBV24-1 to TRBJ2-1; 7 nucleotides line up with TRBD1. CDR3 length equals 13 residues. V trimming: 9 bases; J trimming: 3 bases; junction bases outside the gene matches: 4. The germline V gene encodes CDR1 KGHDR and CDR2 SFDVKD. The CDR3 coding sequence is TGTGCCACCTCCCGGGACAGCTACAATGAGCAGTTCTTC. It encodes CATSRDSYNEQFF.

This clonotype was recorded many times. The rearrangement joins TRBV5-1 to TRBJ2-7; D is possibly TRBD1 (6 bases). The CDR3 has 12 residues. Germline V gene lookup returns CDR1 SGHRS and CDR2 YFSETQ. V lost 5 bases and J lost 3, with 9 bases in between. CDR3 coding DNA: TGCGCCAGCAGGACAGGAAACTACGAGCAGTACTTC. Its protein is CASRTGNYEQYF.

This clonotype was recorded only once. The chain recombines TRBV7-2 with TRBJ2-1, with 8 bases fitting TRBD2. Germline values: CDR1 SGHTA, CDR2 FQGNSA. V shed 2 bases and J 15 bases; nucleotides not matched to a gene: 18. This CDR3 contains 16 residues. CDR3: CASSLSPGRASTAPFF. In nucleotides, the CDR3 is TGTGCCAGCAGCTTATCCCCCGGGAGGGCCTCAACCGCACCGTTCTTC. Based on the CDR3 plus reference TRBV7-2 and TRBJ2-1, the full variable domain is GAGVSQSPSNKVTEKGKDVELRCDPISGHTALYWYRQSLGQGLEFLIYFQGNSAPDKSGLPSDRFSAERTGGSVSTLTIQRTQQEDSAVYLCASSLSPGRASTAPFFGPGTRLTVL.

In its sample, this clonotype was seen many times. J is TRBJ2-1 and V is TRBV7-3, with 8 bases matching TRBD1. CDR3 length equals 14 residues. Germline V gene sequence: CDR1 SGHTA, CDR2 FQGTGA. V was clipped by 4 bases and J by 5 bases; unmatched bases: 4. The CDR3 DNA is TGTGCCAGCAGCTCGGGACAGGCGAACAATGAGCAGTTCTTC. Protein sequence: CASSSGQANNEQFF.

This clonotype was counted a single time. The chain recombines TRBV4-1 with TRBJ1-3; D remains ambiguous. This CDR3 region has 17 residues. Germline V gene sequence: CDR1 MGHRA, CDR2 YSYEKL. V was shortened by 6 bases and J by 1 base, with 19 bases between the two germline ends. CDR3: CASRRGINSRSGNTIYF. In nucleotides, the CDR3 is TGCGCCAGCAGACGAGGCATCAACAGTCGGTCTGGAAACACCATATATTTT.

This clonotype was detected only a few times. The genes are TRBV9 and TRBJ2-1; the D gene is possibly TRBD1 (5 bases). Germline V gene data show CDR1 as SGDLS and CDR2 as YYNGEE. The ends were cut back, 4 bases at V and 2 bases at J, with 10 bases in the middle. This CDR3 comprises 14 residues. The chain's CDR3 is CASSIGRAYNEQFF. For the CDR3, the DNA is TGTGCCAGCAGCATCGGCAGGGCCTACAATGAGCAGTTCTTC.